Listed below are T cell receptor beta chains from one sample, sequenced in a study of regulatory T cells in long-lasting Graves disease. Using its own MiXCR run on the multiplex PCR reads, TCRdb lists one record per CDR3 protein. The sample includes 500,000 to 700,000 distinct CDR3 sequences, around 30% of them seen just once. The sample was peripheral blood mononuclear cells (PBMCs), taken when the disease was refractory, from a patient treated with antithyroid drugs. The receptors derive from a female donor with Graves disease. CDR3s include the opening cysteine and the closing phenylalanine or tryptophan. D genes are given only for firm matches. Clone sizes are given selectively: once, few, many, or a class where the clone is expanded.

J	length	size	V	D	DNA	CDR3
TRBJ1-3	13	.	TRBV20-1	.	TGCAGTGCTAGAGCCGGGTACGGAAACACCATATATTTT	CSARAGYGNTIYF
TRBJ1-5	13	.	TRBV29-1	.	TGCAGCGTTGAATCGGGCAGGGGCCAGCCCCAGCATTTT	CSVESGRGQPQHF
TRBJ1-6	17	.	TRBV6-2/TRBV6-3	.	TGTGCCAGCAGTTACTCTCCGACGACAGTGTTGAATTCACCCCTCCACTTT	CASSYSPTTVLNSPLHF
TRBJ2-7	14	few	TRBV6-1	.	TGTGCCAGCGGGGGGGCTATTTCTGTCTACGAGCAGTACTTC	CASGGAISVYEQYF
TRBJ2-3	15	.	TRBV20-1	TRBD2	TGCAGTGCTAGAGATGGCGGGAGGGCGGCAGATACGCAGTATTTT	CSARDGGRAADTQYF
TRBJ1-2	13	.	TRBV15	.	TGTGCCACCAGCAGAGATGGGGTAGGCGGCTACACCTTC	CATSRDGVGGYTF
TRBJ2-7	14	.	TRBV20-1	TRBD2	TGCAGTGCTAGAGATCTAGCGGGAGTCGACGAGCAGTACTTC	CSARDLAGVDEQYF
TRBJ2-4	17	.	TRBV12-3/TRBV12-4	TRBD2	TGTGCCAGCAGTTTTAGCGCGGGAGTGGTCCCAAAAAACATTCAGTACTTC	CASSFSAGVVPKNIQYF
TRBJ1-1	17	.	TRBV20-1	.	TGCAGTGCTAGAATCCGACCACGTACCATGGAGAACACTGAAGCTTTCTTT	CSARIRPRTMENTEAFF
TRBJ1-1	15	few	TRBV10-3	.	TGTGCCATCAGTGGCGGCAGGGACCGGAACACTGAAGCTTTCTTT	CAISGGRDRNTEAFF
TRBJ1-3	15	.	TRBV14	.	TGTGCCAGCAGCCCTCAAGGCATCAACGGAAACACCATATATTTT	CASSPQGINGNTIYF
TRBJ2-7	14	.	TRBV28	.	TGTGCCAGCAGTTTCACCGGGACCCCAAACGAGCAGTACTTC	CASSFTGTPNEQYF
TRBJ1-5	14	few	TRBV11-2	.	TGTGCCAGCAGCTTCGGACATAGCAATCAGCCCCAGCATTTT	CASSFGHSNQPQHF
TRBJ2-5	11	.	TRBV28	.	TGTGCCAGCATAAAATCAGAGACCCAGTACTTC	CASIKSETQYF
TRBJ1-4	15	.	TRBV7-2	.	TGTGCCAGCAGCCCCGGACCCTCTCAGGGGGAAAAACTGTTTTTT	CASSPGPSQGEKLFF
TRBJ1-2	15	many	TRBV28	.	TGTGCCAGCAGGTCCGGGACAATGTGGAATTATGGCTACACCTTC	CASRSGTMWNYGYTF
TRBJ1-2	11	.	TRBV5-1	.	TGCGCCAGCAGCGCTGGGCCTGGCTACACCTTC	CASSAGPGYTF
TRBJ1-5	15	.	TRBV15	.	TGTGCCACCAGCAGAACAATAGGGACCAATCAGCCCCAGCATTTT	CATSRTIGTNQPQHF
TRBJ1-5	16	few	TRBV28	TRBD1	TGTGCCAGCAGTTTATTTGACAGGGTAAGCAATCAGCCCCAGCATTTT	CASSLFDRVSNQPQHF
TRBJ1-4	14	.	TRBV30	.	TGTGCCTGGAACATCGACGGGGCTAATGAAAAACTGTTTTTT	CAWNIDGANEKLFF
TRBJ1-1	15	.	TRBV6-2/TRBV6-3	.	TGTGCCAGCAGTTACTCCAGGGCCCAGGACTCTGAAGCTTTCTTT	CASSYSRAQDSEAFF
TRBJ2-7	14	.	TRBV29-1	TRBD1	TGCAGCGTGTCACACAGGGGGACCTCCTACGAGCAGTACTTC	CSVSHRGTSYEQYF
TRBJ2-7	14	.	TRBV13	TRBD1	TGTGCCAGCAGCAGGGGACAGGGGGGCTACGAGCAGTACTTC	CASSRGQGGYEQYF
TRBJ2-3	15	.	TRBV29-1	TRBD2	TGCAGCGTCGCCGGGACTAGCGGGAGAGGGGATACGCAGTATTTT	CSVAGTSGRGDTQYF
TRBJ2-5	14	many	TRBV7-9	.	TGTGCCAGCACCTCTGGTGGGGAAAAAGAGACCCAGTACTTC	CASTSGGEKETQYF
TRBJ2-5	15	.	TRBV3-1	.	TGTGCCAGCAGCCAATCTGTCCCAGGGGGGGAGACCCAGTACTTC	CASSQSVPGGETQYF